Shown below are 10 T cell receptor beta chains from a single sample sequenced in a study of blood T cell repertoires in COVID-19. Method: immunoSEQ multiplex PCR; TCRdb's copy keeps in-frame clones and lacks some. Here the sample spans roughly 60,000 clones, over 80% being singletons. Material for sequencing was peripheral blood. These receptors originate from a man aged 25-40 years with COVID-19, enrolled during active disease.

This clone showed up just a few times. J is TRBJ2-7 and V is TRBV6-1; a possible D gene is TRBD1 (5 bases). Trimming pared 3 bases from V and 3 bases from J, leaving 12 bases between. Germline V lookup: CDR1 MNHNS, CDR2 SASEGT. The CDR3 consists of 14 residues. CDR3 amino acids: CASSDAGSHYEQYF. The CDR3 DNA is TGTGCCAGCAGTGACGCAGGGTCACACTACGAGCAGTACTTC.

The chain joins TRBV9 to TRBJ2-5; 9 bases line up with TRBD2. V shed 2 bases, J shed 5 bases, and the junction held 7 bases outside the gene matches. Germline V gives CDR1 SGDLS, CDR2 YYNGEE. CDR3 length: 15 residues. CDR3 sequence: CASSVAGTSSETQYF. Here the CDR3 DNA reads TGTGCCAGCAGCGTTGCTGGGACTAGCTCGGAGACCCAGTACTTC.

The chain joins TRBV28 to TRBJ1-5; D is possibly TRBD1 (5 bases). CDR3 size: 14 residues. Germline CDR1 and CDR2: MDHEN and SYDVKM. The germline V and J ends were trimmed by 6 bases and 3 bases, with 12 bases remaining between them. The CDR3 loop is CASRPGLSNQPQHF. CDR3 nucleotides: TGTGCCAGCAGACCGGGACTGTCCAATCAGCCCCAGCATTTT.

The chain links TRBV28 to TRBJ1-1; 8 bases map to TRBD1. The CDR3 extends over 15 amino acids. Germline V CDR1 and CDR2: MDHEN, SYDVKM. J lost 0 bases, V lost 4 bases, and 4 bases had no gene match. The CDR3 DNA is TGTGCCAGCAGTTCAAGACAGGGGATGAACACTGAAGCTTTCTTT. It translates to CASSSRQGMNTEAFF.

V usage is TRBV7-9 and J usage is TRBJ2-3; TRBD2 matches 13 bases. Trimming at V came to 1 base and at J to 2 bases, leaving 3 bases not matched to a gene. This CDR3 has 17 residues. The germline CDR1 and CDR2 sequences are SEHNR and FQNEAQ (reference sequence). The DNA for the CDR3 is TGTGCCAGCAGCTTAGGGACTAGCGGGAGCCCCACAGATACGCAGTATTTT. Protein sequence: CASSLGTSGSPTDTQYF.

A single count supports this clone. V and J are TRBV2 and TRBJ1-1; D gene uncertain. The CDR3 covers 14 residues. The V and J ends lost 3 bases and 5 bases respectively, with 13 bases between them. Germline CDR1 and CDR2: SNHLY and FYNNEI. CDR3 sequence (DNA): TGTGCCAGCAGTGACGCGGGCTTATGGACTGAAGCTTTCTTT. Translating it yields CASSDAGLWTEAFF.

The rearrangement joins TRBV19 to TRBJ2-2; the D gene is possibly TRBD2 (6 bases). The CDR3 loop spans 19 amino acids. V was cut by 4 bases and J by 0 bases, with 21 bases left in between. Looked up from germline, CDR1 is LNHDA and CDR2 is SQIVND (reference sequence). The CDR3 region is CASSTNLRASVTNTGELFF. As DNA, the CDR3 is TGTGCCAGTAGTACGAATCTCAGGGCTAGCGTCACGAACACCGGGGAGCTGTTTTTT. Full variable domain (missing parts from reference TRBV19 and TRBJ2-2): DGGITQSPKYLFRKEGQNVTLSCEQNLNHDAMYWYRQDPGQGLRLIYYSQIVNDFQKGDIAEGYSVSREKKESFPLTVTSAQKNPTAFYLCASSTNLRASVTNTGELFFGEGSRLTVL.

This clone has only one observation. The chain is built from TRBV5-1 and TRBJ2-3; 7 bases align to TRBD1. The CDR3 is made up of 15 amino acids. Germline values: CDR1 SGHRS, CDR2 YFSETQ. Unmatched junction bases numbered 5, after V lost 4 bases and J lost 0 bases. CDR3 sequence reads: CASSHTGASTDTQYF. In DNA form, the CDR3 reads TGCGCCAGCAGCCACACAGGGGCTAGCACAGATACGCAGTATTTT.

The rearrangement uses TRBV6-6 and TRBJ1-1, with TRBD1 identical over 7 bases. The CDR3 length is 15 residues. CDR1 and CDR2 from the germline V gene are MNHNY and SVGAGI (reference sequence). The V gene end was trimmed by 6 bases and the J gene end by 2 bases; junction bases not matched to a gene: 9. CDR3 region: CASRLGTVDNTEAFF. The CDR3 DNA sequence: TGTGCCAGCAGGCTCGGGACAGTAGATAACACTGAAGCTTTCTTT.

V usage is TRBV30 and J usage is TRBJ2-5; weak D call: TRBD1 (6 bases). Trimming left V 5 bases short and J 3 bases short, with 7 bases between. The germline V gene has CDR1 GTSNPN and CDR2 SVGIG (reference sequence). CDR3 length: 11 amino acids. The CDR3 sequence: CAWQGKETQYF. The CDR3 DNA reads TGTGCCTGGCAGGGGAAAGAGACCCAGTACTTC. The full variable domain, rest sourced from reference TRBV30 and TRBJ2-5, is SQTIHQWPATLVQPVGSPLSLECTVEGTSNPNLYWYRQAAGRGLQLLFYSVGIGQISSEVPQNLSASRPQDRQFILSSKKLLLSDSGFYLCAWQGKETQYFGPGTRLLVL.